The present TCR beta chain was sequenced within a study of T cell repertoires in cytomegalovirus infection. This clonotype was seen only a few times. The antigen is undetermined. Using its own MiXCR run on the reads, TCRdb lists one record per CDR3 protein. This table has more than 250,000 distinct CDR3 sequences, about 13% appearing once. The study's findings and limits: People with CMV and the relevant HLA were identified by cumulative public TCR beta family frequency. Predominance within the ex vivo response was attributable to HLA-C-restricted CMV-specific TCR beta clonotypes.

Trimming removed 1 base at V and 3 bases at J, with 24 bases between. Germline V gives CDR1 SGHDN, CDR2 FVKESK. The CDR3 is made up of 19 amino acids. This TCR was sampled from a human donor in good health (CMV status not recorded). Some clones in this sample may be carry-over from other donors' samples. The source material was PBMCs. The chain has TRBV14 and TRBJ1-1, with D tentatively TRBD1 (6 bases). The CDR3 region is CASSQVRGANHLGHTEAFF. The CDR3 DNA is TGTGCCAGCAGCCAAGTTCGGGGGGCGAATCATCTGGGACACACTGAAGCTTTCTTT.